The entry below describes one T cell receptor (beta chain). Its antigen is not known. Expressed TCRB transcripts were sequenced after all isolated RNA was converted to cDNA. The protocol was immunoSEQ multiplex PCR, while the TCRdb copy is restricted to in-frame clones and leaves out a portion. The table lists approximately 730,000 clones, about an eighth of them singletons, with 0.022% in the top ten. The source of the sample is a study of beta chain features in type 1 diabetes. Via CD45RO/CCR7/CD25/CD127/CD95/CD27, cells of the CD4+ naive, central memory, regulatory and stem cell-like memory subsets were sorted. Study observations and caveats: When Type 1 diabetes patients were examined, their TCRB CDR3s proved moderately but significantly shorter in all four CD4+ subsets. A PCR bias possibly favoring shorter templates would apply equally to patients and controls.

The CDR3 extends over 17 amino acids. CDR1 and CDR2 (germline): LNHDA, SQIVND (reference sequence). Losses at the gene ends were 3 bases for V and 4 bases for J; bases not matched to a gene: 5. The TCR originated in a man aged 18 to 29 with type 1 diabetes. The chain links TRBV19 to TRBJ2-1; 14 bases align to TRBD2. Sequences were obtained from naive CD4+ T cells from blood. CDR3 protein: CASSITGTSGGYNEQFF. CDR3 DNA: TGTGCCAGTAGTATTACCGGGACTAGCGGGGGTTACAATGAGCAGTTCTTC.